The 16 T cell receptor beta chains reported below all come from one sample, sequenced in a study of cytomegalovirus exposure and HLA in healthy donors. It was with 60 Vbeta and 13 Jbeta primers that the PCR ran. The assay was immunoSEQ multiplex PCR, and TCRdb's table has in-frame clones only and misses some. Among roughly 100,000 clones listed, roughly three quarters were seen once. The sequenced sample was PBMCs. These receptors were taken from a young man in good health and CMV-seronegative.

The chain has TRBV10-3 and TRBJ2-5; D gene ambiguous. Deletions cut 3 bases from V and 4 bases from J, with 15 bases between. This CDR3 is 15 amino acids long. Germline V gives CDR1 ENHRY, CDR2 SYGVKD. The CDR3 nucleotides read TGTGCCATCAGTGATAGTCTAGTAGAGAGAGAGACCCAGTACTTC. Amino acids: CAISDSLVERETQYF.

The rearrangement joins TRBV11-2 to TRBJ2-1; D is unresolved. The germline V gene has CDR1 SGHAT and CDR2 FQNNGV. V lost 2 bases and J lost 5, with 10 bases in between. CDR3 length: 14 residues. The CDR3 protein is CASSLFGPDNEQFF. The DNA of the CDR3 is TGTGCCAGCAGCTTATTTGGGCCAGACAATGAGCAGTTCTTC.

The CDR3 protein is CASSRPTGVEYEQYF. The CDR3 DNA is TGTGCCAGCAGCAGACCTACAGGGGTCGAATACGAGCAGTACTTC. The J gene is TRBJ2-7, the V gene TRBV21-1; the table calls TRBD1, which could not be checked here. TRBV21-1 is assigned pseudogene status. The CDR3 covers 15 residues.

The rearrangement links TRBV30 to TRBJ1-3; D gene uncertain. Germline V gene sequence: CDR1 GTSNPN, CDR2 SVGIG (reference sequence). V was shortened by 1 base and J by 8 bases, with 21 bases between the two germline ends. CDR3 size: 16 residues. CDR3: CAWSGGSVIQKDTIYF. The CDR3 coding sequence is TGTGCCTGGAGTGGAGGGTCCGTTATACAGAAAGACACCATATATTTT.

The genes are TRBV6-5 and TRBJ2-2; the match to TRBD1 covers 7 bases. Per the germline V gene, CDR1 is MNHEY and CDR2 is SVGAGI. V trimming: 2 bases; J trimming: 0 bases; junction bases outside the gene matches: 3. The CDR3 extends over 16 amino acids. The CDR3 DNA reads as TGTGCCAGCAGTTACGAGGGGGCAACGAACACCGGGGAGCTGTTTTTT. This encodes CASSYEGATNTGELFF.

This sequence joins TRBV11-3 and TRBJ1-1, with D maybe TRBD1 (6 bases). V lost 6 bases to trimming and J lost 3 bases, with 11 bases between them. The CDR3 totals 13 residues. Germline CDR1 and CDR2: SGHNT and YENEEA. The CDR3: CASSSQGHTEAFF. In DNA, the CDR3 is TGTGCCAGCAGTTCACAGGGACACACTGAAGCTTTCTTT.

This chain connects TRBV9 to TRBJ1-4; D uncertain. Trimming left V 0 bases short and J 8 bases short, with 17 bases between. The CDR3 extends over 16 amino acids. Germline V gene data show CDR1 as SGDLS and CDR2 as YYNGEE. The CDR3 sequence is CASSVGAEMAREKLFF. CDR3 nucleotides: TGTGCCAGCAGCGTAGGGGCAGAAATGGCTCGCGAAAAACTGTTTTTT.

The chain couples TRBV10-3 to TRBJ1-1; perhaps TRBD1 as D (5 bases). V lost 9 bases and J lost 1, with 15 bases in between. Germline V lookup: CDR1 ENHRY, CDR2 SYGVKD. The CDR3 covers 14 residues. CDR3 in amino acids: CAIRSSDRNTEAFF. CDR3 nucleotides: TGTGCCATTAGGAGTTCAGACAGGAACACTGAAGCTTTCTTT.

The V and J genes are TRBV7-9 and TRBJ2-7; 9 bases agree with TRBD1. CDR3 length: 15 amino acids. The trim removed 5 bases at V and 3 bases at J, leaving 8 bases unmatched. Germline V gives CDR1 SEHNR, CDR2 FQNEAQ (reference sequence). The CDR3 region is CASSRVGGQGYEQYF. DNA of the CDR3: TGTGCCAGCAGCAGAGTAGGGGGACAGGGCTACGAGCAGTACTTC.

This clone showed up just once. The V call is TRBV5-1, the J call TRBJ2-2; 9 bases are a match to TRBD1. V trimming: 2 bases; J trimming: 4 bases; junction bases outside the gene matches: 6. This CDR3 region has 16 residues. Per the germline V gene, CDR1 is SGHRS and CDR2 is YFSETQ. DNA for the CDR3: TGCGCCAGCAGCTTAGGGGGACAGGGCCTCACCGGGGAGCTGTTTTTT. Protein product: CASSLGGQGLTGELFF.

The V and J genes are TRBV28 and TRBJ1-5; 8 bases fit TRBD1. CDR1 and CDR2 (germline): MDHEN, SYDVKM. The junction had 7 bases not matched to a gene; V was cut back by 6 bases and J by 9 bases. The CDR3 length is 13 residues. The DNA of the CDR3 is TGTGCCAGCAGGCTCGGGACAGGCCTGCCCCAGCATTTT. Protein product: CASRLGTGLPQHF.

The rearrangement joins TRBV29-1 to TRBJ1-1; no clear D. CDR3 size: 14 residues. V lost 2 bases and J 3 bases, leaving 13 bases between the germline ends. Per germline, CDR1 SQVTM and CDR2 ANQGSEA. The CDR3 region is CSVELLNTYTEAFF. Written as DNA, the CDR3 is TGCAGCGTTGAACTACTGAATACTTACACTGAAGCTTTCTTT.

The chain uses TRBV4-3 and TRBJ2-3, with 12 bases lining up with TRBD1. Losses at the gene ends were 0 bases for V and 5 bases for J; bases not matched to a gene: 3. The CDR3 covers 16 residues. Germline CDR1 reads LGHNA; CDR2 reads YSLEER. The CDR3 nucleotides read TGCGCCAGCAGCCAAGAGGGACAGGGGGCCGGAGATACGCAGTATTTT. This gives the protein CASSQEGQGAGDTQYF.

The chain has TRBV15 and TRBJ2-1; 7 bases are shared with TRBD2. The germline CDR1 and CDR2 sequences are LNHNV and YYDKDF (reference sequence). J lost 9 bases, V lost 6 bases, and 17 bases had no gene match. The CDR3 runs to 16 residues. CDR3 DNA: TGTGCCACCAGTCGGAACTGGGGGGGGACGACCGCTGAGCAGTTCTTC. Its protein is CATSRNWGGTTAEQFF.

CDR3 bases: TGTGCCAGTAGCCCTTGGAGGGTATCGTCTTTGGCTAATGAAAAACTGTTTTTT. Encoded protein: CASSPWRVSSLANEKLFF. The chain recombines TRBV19 with TRBJ1-4; unclear D gene. Germline CDR1 LNHDA, CDR2 SQIVND (reference sequence). Deletions cut 6 bases from V and 3 bases from J, with 23 bases between. This CDR3 has 18 residues.

The rearrangement joins TRBV27 to TRBJ2-5, with 10 bases aligning to TRBD2. The CDR3 covers 14 residues. Per the germline V gene, CDR1 is MNHEY and CDR2 is SMNVEV (reference sequence). V lost 11 bases and J lost 5; bases outside the gene matches: 11. The CDR3 DNA reads TGTGCCTCCCAGCCTAGCGGGAGTGCGGAGACCCAGTACTTC. Its protein product is CASQPSGSAETQYF.